The 18 T cell receptor beta chains below all came from one sample that was sequenced in a study of T cells in women clearing cervical HPV infection. Sequencing was performed with immunoSEQ multiplex PCR; in TCRdb, only in-frame clones are kept and a portion is missing. Listed are 30,000 to 45,000 clones; 1.5% to 2% falls within the top ten. Sequences were obtained from blood buffy coat. All receptors come from a woman between 18 and 70 years old with a cervical HPV16 infection that either progressed to CIN3+ or cleared (not recorded which).

About this clone: Read data end 3 residues before the CDR3 end; the end is taken from the germline J gene. The V call is TRBV2, the J call TRBJ2-3, with no clear D. The CDR3 runs to 14 residues. Germline CDR1 is SNHLY and CDR2 is FYNNEI. V was clipped by 3 bases and J by 0 bases, with 7 bases between them. The sequenced CDR3 bases are TGTGCCAGCAGTGAGCTAGTAAGCACAGATACG. This codes for CASSELVSTDT. In full, the CDR3 reads CASSELVSTDTQYF.

As concerns this clone: The read ends 3 residues shy of where the CDR3 ends; the end is completed using the germline J gene. V and J are TRBV20-1 and TRBJ2-5, with 7 bases identical to TRBD2. This CDR3 region has 12 residues. Germline-derived CDR1 and CDR2 are DFQATT and SNEGSKA (reference sequence). Trimming removed 5 bases from V and 2 bases from J; junction bases left unmatched: 2. The CDR3 loop is CSAGGGQETQYF. Partial CDR3 DNA: TGCAGTGCTGGCGGGGGACAAGAGACC.

On this clone: The germline gene is not matched at one end of the junction; a read error may be the cause. The observed sequence ends 3 residues before the CDR3 terminus, with the missing tail filled in from the germline J gene. The same CDR3 is also encoded by other DNA sequences in this sample. The chain is built from TRBV7-9 and TRBJ1-3; D is uncertain. The CDR3 runs to 14 residues. CDR1 is SEHNR and CDR2 is FQNEAQ in the germline V gene (reference sequence). CDR3: CASSYKDSGNTIYF. The part of the CDR3 DNA that was read is TGTGCCAGCAGCTACAAAGACTCTGGAAACACA.

As to this clone: The read finishes 3 residues shy of the CDR3 end, and the germline J gene is used to complete it. J is TRBJ2-5 and V is TRBV14; 9 bases align to TRBD1. CDR1 and CDR2 from the germline V gene are SGHDN and FVKESK. The CDR3 is 15 residues long. J was trimmed by 6 bases and V by 3 bases; bases with no gene match: 8. The sequenced CDR3 bases are TGTGCCAGCAGCCAGCCGGGGACAGGGATACAGACC. Residues: CASSQPGTGIQT. The CDR3 as a whole reads CASSQPGTGIQTQYF.

Comment on this clone: The CDR3 end is not reached by the read, which stops 3 residues before it; the germline J gene fills it in. V and J are TRBV12-3 or TRBV12-4 and TRBJ2-3; D is uncertain. The V end was cut by 4 bases, the J end by 4 bases, with 6 bases between. The CDR3 runs to 12 residues. Incomplete CDR3 DNA: TGTGCCAGCAGTTCGAGCCCAGATACG. This translates into CASSSSPDT. The whole CDR3 sequence reads CASSSSPDTQYF.

To note about this clone: From the germline J gene comes the end of the CDR3, since the read stops 3 residues before it. The J gene is TRBJ2-2, the V gene TRBV18; TRBD2 is a possible D gene (5 bases). Germline assignment: CDR1 KGHSH and CDR2 LQKENI. The CDR3 contains 14 residues. The V end was cut by 5 bases, the J end by 0 bases, with 7 bases between. CDR3 sequence reads: CASSSGSNTGELFF. The sequenced part of the CDR3 DNA is TGTGCCAGCTCATCGGGGTCGAACACCGGGGAG.

Concerning this clone: Read data end 3 residues before the CDR3 end; the end is taken from the germline J gene. The chain is built from TRBV19 and TRBJ1-6, with D uncertain. Germline V gives CDR1 LNHDA, CDR2 SQIVND (reference sequence). This CDR3 has 13 amino acids. The V end was cut by 5 bases, the J end by 7 bases, with 9 bases between. CDR3 bases read: TGTGCCAGTAGTCCAAGGCAAAATTCACCC. Translating it yields CASSPRQNSP. In full, the CDR3 reads CASSPRQNSPLHF. The full variable domain, with the rest looked up from reference TRBV19 and TRBJ1-6, is DGGITQSPKYLFRKEGQNVTLSCEQNLNHDAMYWYRQDPGQGLRLIYYSQIVNDFQKGDIAEGYSVSREKKESFPLTVTSAQKNPTAFYLCASSPRQNSPLHFGNGTRLTVT.

On this clone: From the germline J gene comes the end of the CDR3, since the read stops 3 residues before it. The V and J genes are TRBV2 and TRBJ1-2; D is perhaps TRBD1 (5 bases). Looked up from germline, CDR1 is SNHLY and CDR2 is FYNNEI. CDR3 size: 12 residues. The V end was cut by 8 bases, the J end by 4 bases, with 11 bases between. The CDR3 protein is CASSGRAYGYTF. The sequenced part of the CDR3 DNA is TGTGCCAGCTCGGGCAGGGCCTATGGC. Full variable domain (missing parts from reference TRBV2 and TRBJ1-2): EPEVTQTPSHQVTQMGQEVILRCVPISNHLYFYWYRQILGQKVEFLVSFYNNEISEKSEIFDDQFSVERPDGSNFTLKIRSTKLEDSAMYFCASSGRAYGYTFGSGTRLTVV.

About this clone itself: The read stops 3 residues short of the end of the CDR3; the missing end is completed from the germline J gene. The chain recombines TRBV20-1 with TRBJ2-4, with 8 bases aligning to TRBD1. Germline CDR1 is DFQATT and CDR2 is SNEGSKA (reference sequence). The CDR3 totals 13 residues. CDR3 sequence: CSARQGAEDGQYF. CDR3 DNA, as far as it was read: TGCAGTGCTAGACAGGGGGCTGAGGATGGT.

Note on this clone: The observed sequence ends 3 residues before the CDR3 terminus, with the missing tail filled in from the germline J gene. This chain joins TRBV20-1 and TRBJ1-6; 8 bases line up with TRBD1. Unmatched junction bases numbered 5, after V lost 6 bases and J lost 7 bases. This CDR3 contains 13 residues. The germline gives CDR1 DFQATT, CDR2 SNEGSKA (reference sequence). The CDR3 sequence is CSASDRENSPLHF. Incomplete CDR3 DNA: TGCAGTGCATCGGACAGGGAGAATTCACCC.

Comment on this clone: The read falls 3 residues short of the CDR3 end, and the missing part is taken from the germline J gene. The chain combines TRBV5-1 with TRBJ2-5; 9 bases match TRBD1. V lost 1 base and J lost 5; bases outside the gene matches: 6. Per the germline V gene, CDR1 is SGHRS and CDR2 is YFSETQ. The CDR3 runs to 15 residues. The CDR3 spells CASSLPGQGRETQYF. CDR3 DNA, as far as it was read: TGCGCCAGCAGCTTGCCCGGACAGGGGAGGGAGACC.

Details on this clone: The CDR3 goes on 3 residues after the read ends, and that part is filled in from the germline J gene. The chain links TRBV6-2 or TRBV6-3 to TRBJ1-1; 9 bases are a match to TRBD1. The CDR3 has 16 amino acids. Germline lookup yields CDR1 MNHEY and CDR2 SVGEGT. Losses at the gene ends were 6 bases for V and 4 bases for J; bases not matched to a gene: 12. CDR3 DNA (partial): TGTGCCAGCAGCCAACTGGCGACAGGGGGGAGCACTGAA. This encodes CASSQLATGGSTE. The complete CDR3 protein is CASSQLATGGSTEAFF.

Concerning this clone itself: The read is 3 residues too short to cover the CDR3 end, so that end is filled in from the germline J gene. The chain recombines TRBV30 with TRBJ1-2, with 9 bases lining up with TRBD1. Germline V gene data show CDR1 as GTSNPN and CDR2 as SVGIG (reference sequence). CDR3 length: 12 amino acids. The CDR3 sequence is CAWLDRGVGYTF. Partial CDR3 DNA: TGTGCCTGGTTGGACAGGGGAGTAGGC.

Concerning this clone: The read halts 3 residues ahead of the CDR3 end, with the missing end drawn from the germline J gene. The genes are TRBV7-2 and TRBJ1-5; no clear D. Between the trimmed V and J ends, which lost 5 bases and 0 bases, there was a span of 11 bases. CDR1 and CDR2 from the germline V gene are SGHTA and FQGNSA. The CDR3 runs 15 residues. The CDR3: CASSPQAGSNQPQHF. CDR3 bases read: TGTGCCAGCAGCCCCCAGGCGGGTAGCAATCAGCCC.

Worth noting for this clone: The DNA ends 3 residues before the CDR3 does, and the rest of the CDR3 is filled in from the germline J gene. The V gene is TRBV2, the J gene TRBJ2-7, with D uncertain. The V end was cut by 7 bases, the J end by 1 base, with 14 bases between. The CDR3 contains 14 residues. Germline V gene sequence: CDR1 SNHLY, CDR2 FYNNEI. CDR3 DNA, as far as it was read: TGTGCCAGCAACCCGACTCGCCTTTCCTACGAG. Translation: CASNPTRLSYE. The entire CDR3 protein is CASNPTRLSYEQYF. Complete variable domain (other parts from reference TRBV2 and TRBJ2-7): EPEVTQTPSHQVTQMGQEVILRCVPISNHLYFYWYRQILGQKVEFLVSFYNNEISEKSEIFDDQFSVERPDGSNFTLKIRSTKLEDSAMYFCASNPTRLSYEQYFGPGTRLTVT.

Worth noting for this clone: The read terminates 3 residues before the CDR3 end, so the remaining end is supplied by the germline J gene. The rearrangement uses TRBV20-1 and TRBJ2-1, with TRBD1 identical over 9 bases. The CDR3 length is 14 residues. Germline loops: CDR1 DFQATT, CDR2 SNEGSKA (reference sequence). With V trimmed by 3 bases and J by 7 bases, 7 bases remained unmatched. This CDR3 is CSASADRGRNEQFF. The sequenced part of the CDR3 DNA is TGCAGTGCTAGTGCGGACAGGGGAAGGAATGAG.

Remarks on this clone: Read sequence stops 3 residues before the CDR3 end, and the germline J gene provides the missing end. V and J are TRBV7-8 and TRBJ1-5, with TRBD1 as a possible D gene (6 bases). V shed 2 bases and J shed 0 bases, with 8 bases lying between them. CDR1 and CDR2 (germline): SGHVS, FQNEAQ. This CDR3 has 15 amino acids. CDR3 residues: CASSLQGNSNQPQHF. CDR3 DNA (partial): TGTGCCAGCAGCTTACAGGGGAATAGCAATCAGCCC.

By frequency, this clone registers medium-sized. Read sequence stops 3 residues before the CDR3 end, and the germline J gene provides the missing end. J is TRBJ2-5 and V is TRBV29-1, with 9 bases lining up with TRBD1. Germline-derived CDR1 and CDR2 are SQVTM and ANQGSEA. The CDR3 totals 15 residues. The V and J ends lost 1 base and 0 bases, in that order; junction bases with no gene match: 3. CDR3 sequence: CSVEGDRGYQETQYF. CDR3 DNA, as far as it was read: TGCAGCGTTGAAGGAGACAGGGGGTACCAAGAGACC.